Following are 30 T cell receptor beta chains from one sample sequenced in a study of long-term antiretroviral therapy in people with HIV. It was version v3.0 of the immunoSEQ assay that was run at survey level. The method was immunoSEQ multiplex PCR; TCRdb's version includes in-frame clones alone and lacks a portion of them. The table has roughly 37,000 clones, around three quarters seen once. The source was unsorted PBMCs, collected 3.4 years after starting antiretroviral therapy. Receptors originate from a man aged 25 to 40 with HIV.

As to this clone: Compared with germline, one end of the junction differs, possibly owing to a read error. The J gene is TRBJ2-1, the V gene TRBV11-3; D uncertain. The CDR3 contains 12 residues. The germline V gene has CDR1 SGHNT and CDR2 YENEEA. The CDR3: CASSTGPSLTLF. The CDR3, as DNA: TGTGCCAGCAGCACCGGGCCCTCCCTTACCCTCTTC.

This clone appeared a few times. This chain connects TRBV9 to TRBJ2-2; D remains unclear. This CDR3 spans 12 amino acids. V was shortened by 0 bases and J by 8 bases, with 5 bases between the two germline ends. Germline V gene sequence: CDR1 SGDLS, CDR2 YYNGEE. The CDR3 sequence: CASSVGVGELFF. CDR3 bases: TGTGCCAGCAGCGTAGGTGTAGGGGAGCTGTTTTTT.

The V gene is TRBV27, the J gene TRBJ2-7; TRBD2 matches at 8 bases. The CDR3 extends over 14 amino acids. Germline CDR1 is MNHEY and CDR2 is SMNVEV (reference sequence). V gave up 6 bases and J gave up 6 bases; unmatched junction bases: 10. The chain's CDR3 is CASRASGRGGEQYF. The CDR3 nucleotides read TGTGCCAGCAGGGCGAGCGGGAGAGGGGGCGAGCAGTACTTC.

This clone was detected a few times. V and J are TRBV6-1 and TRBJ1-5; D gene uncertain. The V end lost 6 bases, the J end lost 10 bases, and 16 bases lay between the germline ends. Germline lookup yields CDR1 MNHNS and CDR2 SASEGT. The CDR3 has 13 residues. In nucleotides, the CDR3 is TGTGCCAGCAGCGAACTGGCTCGGGGTCCCCAGCATTTT. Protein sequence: CASSELARGPQHF.

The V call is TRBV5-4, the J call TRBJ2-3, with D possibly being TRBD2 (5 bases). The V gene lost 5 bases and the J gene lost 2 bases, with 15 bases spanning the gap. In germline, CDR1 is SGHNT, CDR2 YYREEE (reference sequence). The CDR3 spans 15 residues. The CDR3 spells CASRSGAELTDTQYF. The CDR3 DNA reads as TGTGCCAGCAGGTCAGGAGCGGAGCTCACAGATACGCAGTATTTT.

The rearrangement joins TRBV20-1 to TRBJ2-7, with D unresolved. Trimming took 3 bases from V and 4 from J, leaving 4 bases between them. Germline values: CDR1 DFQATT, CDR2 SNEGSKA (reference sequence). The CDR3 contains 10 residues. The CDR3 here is CSASFYEQYF. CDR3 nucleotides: TGCAGTGCTAGTTTTTACGAGCAGTACTTC.

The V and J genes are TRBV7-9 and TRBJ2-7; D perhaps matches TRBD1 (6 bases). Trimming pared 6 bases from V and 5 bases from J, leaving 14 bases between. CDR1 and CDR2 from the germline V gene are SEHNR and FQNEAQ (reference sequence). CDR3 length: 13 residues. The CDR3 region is CASRTGLIDEQYF. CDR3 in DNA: TGTGCCAGCAGAACAGGGTTAATCGACGAGCAGTACTTC.

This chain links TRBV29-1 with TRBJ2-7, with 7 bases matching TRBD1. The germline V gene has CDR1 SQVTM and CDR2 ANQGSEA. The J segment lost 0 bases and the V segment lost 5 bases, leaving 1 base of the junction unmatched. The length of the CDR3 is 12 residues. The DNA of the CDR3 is TGCAGCGTTCGACAGGGCTCCTACGAGCAGTACTTC. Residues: CSVRQGSYEQYF.

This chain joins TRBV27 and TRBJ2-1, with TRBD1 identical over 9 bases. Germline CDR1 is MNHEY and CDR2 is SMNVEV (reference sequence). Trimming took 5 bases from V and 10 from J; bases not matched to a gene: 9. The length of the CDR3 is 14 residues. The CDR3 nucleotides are TGTGCCAGCAGTCTCCCGGGACAGGGTAGCGAGCAGTTCTTC. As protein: CASSLPGQGSEQFF.

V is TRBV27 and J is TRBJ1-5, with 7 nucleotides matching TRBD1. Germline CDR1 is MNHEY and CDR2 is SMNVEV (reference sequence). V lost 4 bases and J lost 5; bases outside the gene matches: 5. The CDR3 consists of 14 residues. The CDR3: CASSYGQGDQPQHF. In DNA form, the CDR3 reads TGTGCCAGCAGTTACGGGCAGGGGGATCAGCCCCAGCATTTT.

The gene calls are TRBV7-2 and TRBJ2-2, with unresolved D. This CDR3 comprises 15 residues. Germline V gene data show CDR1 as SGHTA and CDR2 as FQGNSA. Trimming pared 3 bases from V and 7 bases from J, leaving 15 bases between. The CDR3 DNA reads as TGTGCCAGCAGCTTTACGCAGAGTCCCGGCGGGGAGCTGTTTTTT. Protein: CASSFTQSPGGELFF.

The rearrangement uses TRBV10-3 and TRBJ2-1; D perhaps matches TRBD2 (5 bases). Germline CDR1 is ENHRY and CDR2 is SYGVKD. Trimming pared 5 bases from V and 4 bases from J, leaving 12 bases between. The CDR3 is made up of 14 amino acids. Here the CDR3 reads CAISPGFNYNEQFF. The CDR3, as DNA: TGTGCCATCAGTCCGGGGTTCAATTACAATGAGCAGTTCTTC.

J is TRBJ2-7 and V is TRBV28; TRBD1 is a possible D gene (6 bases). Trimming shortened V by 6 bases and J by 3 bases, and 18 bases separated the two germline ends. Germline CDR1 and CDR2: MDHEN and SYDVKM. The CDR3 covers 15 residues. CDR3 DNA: TGTGCCAGCAGAAACAGGGTTGGGGTCCACTACGAGCAGTACTTC. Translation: CASRNRVGVHYEQYF.

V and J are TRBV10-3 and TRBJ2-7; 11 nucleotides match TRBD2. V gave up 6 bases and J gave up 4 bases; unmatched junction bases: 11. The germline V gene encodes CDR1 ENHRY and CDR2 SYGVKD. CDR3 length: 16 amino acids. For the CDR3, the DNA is TGTGCCATCAGGCCCGGTGGACTAGCGGGCACTTACGAGCAGTACTTC. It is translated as CAIRPGGLAGTYEQYF.

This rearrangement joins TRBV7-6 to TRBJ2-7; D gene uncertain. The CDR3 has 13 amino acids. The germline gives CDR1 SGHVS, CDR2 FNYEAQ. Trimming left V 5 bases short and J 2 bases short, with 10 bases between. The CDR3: CASSRTETYEQYF. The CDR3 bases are TGTGCCAGCAGCAGGACGGAAACCTACGAGCAGTACTTC. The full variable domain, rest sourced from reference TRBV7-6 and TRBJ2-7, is GAGVSQSPRYKVTKRGQDVALRCDPISGHVSLYWYRQALGQGPEFLTYFNYEAQQDKSGLPNDRFSAERPEGSISTLTIQRTEQRDSAMYRCASSRTETYEQYFGPGTRLTVT.

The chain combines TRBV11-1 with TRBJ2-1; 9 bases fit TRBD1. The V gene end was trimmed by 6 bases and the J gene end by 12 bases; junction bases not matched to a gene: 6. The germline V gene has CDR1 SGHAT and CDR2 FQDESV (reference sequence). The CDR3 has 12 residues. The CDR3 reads CASSQRQGVQFF. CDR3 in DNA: TGTGCCAGCAGTCAACGACAGGGGGTGCAGTTCTTC.

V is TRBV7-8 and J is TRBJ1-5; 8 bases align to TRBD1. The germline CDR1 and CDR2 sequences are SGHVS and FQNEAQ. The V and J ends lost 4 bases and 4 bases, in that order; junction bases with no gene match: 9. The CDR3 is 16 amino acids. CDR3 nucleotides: TGTGCCAGCAGCTCGACAGGGGTTTGGGAAAATCAGCCCCAGCATTTT. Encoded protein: CASSSTGVWENQPQHF. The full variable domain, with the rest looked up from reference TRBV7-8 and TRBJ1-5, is GAGVSQSPRYKVAKRGQDVALRCDPISGHVSLFWYQQALGQGPEFLTYFQNEAQLDKSGLPSDRFFAERPEGSVSTLKIQRTQQEDSAVYLCASSSTGVWENQPQHFGDGTRLSIL.

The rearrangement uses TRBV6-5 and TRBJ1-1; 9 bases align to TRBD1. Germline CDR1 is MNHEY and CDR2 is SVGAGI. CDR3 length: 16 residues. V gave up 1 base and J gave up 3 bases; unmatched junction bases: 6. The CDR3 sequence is CASSYLPDRGYTEAFF. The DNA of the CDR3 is TGTGCCAGCAGTTACTTACCGGACAGGGGCTACACTGAAGCTTTCTTT.

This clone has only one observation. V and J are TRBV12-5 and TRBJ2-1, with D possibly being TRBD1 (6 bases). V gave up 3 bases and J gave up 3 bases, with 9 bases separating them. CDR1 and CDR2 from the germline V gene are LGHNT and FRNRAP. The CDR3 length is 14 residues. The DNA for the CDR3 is TGTGCTAGTGGTTTCGGACAGAACTACAATGAGCAGTTCTTC. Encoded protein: CASGFGQNYNEQFF.

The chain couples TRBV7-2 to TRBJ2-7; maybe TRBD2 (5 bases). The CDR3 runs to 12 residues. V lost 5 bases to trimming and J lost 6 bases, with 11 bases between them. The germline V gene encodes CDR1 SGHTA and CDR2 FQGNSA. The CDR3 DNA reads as TGTGCCAGCAGCACGATCGGGGTCGAGCAGTACTTC. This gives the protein CASSTIGVEQYF.

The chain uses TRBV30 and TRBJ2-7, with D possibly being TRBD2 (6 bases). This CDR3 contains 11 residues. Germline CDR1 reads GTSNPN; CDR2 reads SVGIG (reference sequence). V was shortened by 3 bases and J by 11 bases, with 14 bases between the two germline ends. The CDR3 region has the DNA TGTGCCTGGAGAATGAGGGAGCGGGAGTACTTC. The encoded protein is CAWRMREREYF.

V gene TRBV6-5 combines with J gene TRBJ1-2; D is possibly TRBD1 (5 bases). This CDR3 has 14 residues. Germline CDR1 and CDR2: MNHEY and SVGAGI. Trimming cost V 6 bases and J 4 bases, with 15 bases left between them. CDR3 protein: CASSSRDGPYGYTF. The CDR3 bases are TGTGCCAGCAGCTCTCGGGACGGACCCTATGGCTACACCTTC.

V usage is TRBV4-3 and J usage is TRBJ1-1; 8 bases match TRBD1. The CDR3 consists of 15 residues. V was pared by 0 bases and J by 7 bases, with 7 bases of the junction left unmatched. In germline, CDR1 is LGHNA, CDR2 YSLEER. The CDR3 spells CASSQDQAGGGEAFF. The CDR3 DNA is TGCGCCAGCAGCCAAGATCAGGCAGGGGGCGGTGAAGCTTTCTTT.

The CDR3 loop reads CASSGHRVQETQYF. DNA of the CDR3: TGTGCCAGCAGTGGGCACAGGGTCCAAGAGACCCAGTACTTC. This sequence joins TRBV6-1 and TRBJ2-5; maybe TRBD1 (6 bases). This CDR3 spans 14 amino acids. V was clipped by 4 bases and J by 1 base, with 10 bases between them. Per the germline V gene, CDR1 is MNHNS and CDR2 is SASEGT.

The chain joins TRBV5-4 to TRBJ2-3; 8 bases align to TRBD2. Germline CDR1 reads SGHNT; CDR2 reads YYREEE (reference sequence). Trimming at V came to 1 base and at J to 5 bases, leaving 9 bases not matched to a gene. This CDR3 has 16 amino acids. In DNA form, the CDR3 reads TGTGCCAGCAGCTTGTCCAGCGGGAGAGGAGGAGATACGCAGTATTTT. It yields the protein CASSLSSGRGGDTQYF.

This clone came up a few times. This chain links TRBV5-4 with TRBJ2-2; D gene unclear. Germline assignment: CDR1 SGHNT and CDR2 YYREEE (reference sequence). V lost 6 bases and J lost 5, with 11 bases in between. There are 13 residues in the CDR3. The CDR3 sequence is CASTRVGTGELFF. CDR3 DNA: TGTGCCAGCACCCGAGTAGGGACCGGGGAGCTGTTTTTT.

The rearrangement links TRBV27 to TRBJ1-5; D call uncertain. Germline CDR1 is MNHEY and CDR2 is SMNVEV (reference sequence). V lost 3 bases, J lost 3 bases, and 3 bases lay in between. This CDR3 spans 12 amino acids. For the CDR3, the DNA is TGTGCCAGCAGTTTTCCCAATCAGCCCCAGCATTTT. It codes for CASSFPNQPQHF.

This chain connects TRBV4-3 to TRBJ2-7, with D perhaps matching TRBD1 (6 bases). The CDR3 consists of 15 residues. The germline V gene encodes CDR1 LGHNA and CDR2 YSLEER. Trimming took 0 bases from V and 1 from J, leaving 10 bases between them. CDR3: CASSQDHGQSYEQYF. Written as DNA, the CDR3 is TGCGCCAGCAGCCAAGATCACGGACAGTCCTACGAGCAGTACTTC.

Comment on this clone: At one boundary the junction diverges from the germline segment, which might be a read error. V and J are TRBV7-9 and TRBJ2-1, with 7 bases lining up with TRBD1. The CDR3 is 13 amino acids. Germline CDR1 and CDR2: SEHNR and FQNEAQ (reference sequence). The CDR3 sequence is CASSIGTAFLLLF. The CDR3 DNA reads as TGTGCCAGCAGCATCGGGACAGCCTTTTTGCTACTCTTC.

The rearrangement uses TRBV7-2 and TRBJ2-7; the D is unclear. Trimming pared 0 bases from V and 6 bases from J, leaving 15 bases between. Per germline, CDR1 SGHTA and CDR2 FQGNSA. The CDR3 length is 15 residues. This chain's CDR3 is CASSLAQRVVGEQYF. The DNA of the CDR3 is TGTGCCAGCAGCTTAGCGCAAAGGGTAGTCGGCGAGCAGTACTTC. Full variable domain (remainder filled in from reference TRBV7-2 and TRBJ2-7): GAGVSQSPSNKVTEKGKDVELRCDPISGHTALYWYRQSLGQGLEFLIYFQGNSAPDKSGLPSDRFSAERTGGSVSTLTIQRTQQEDSAVYLCASSLAQRVVGEQYFGPGTRLTVT.